The next 30 T cell receptor beta chains were all read from a single sample in a study of CD8 T cells in ankylosing spondylitis. General study points: Characteristic, it appeared, of ankylosing spondylitis blood was a TCR beta motif of roughly 8 highly homologous variants.

These receptors are not linked to any known antigen. TCRdb itself ran the 5' RACE reads through MiXCR, one entry per CDR3 protein. Here the sample spans around 390,000 distinct CDR3 sequences, under 25% being singletons. The sequencing input was blood, either unsorted or a sorted T cell fraction (not recorded which). The receptors come from a male donor with ankylosing spondylitis.

The V gene is TRBV4-1, the J gene TRBJ2-7, with TRBD2 matching 7 bases. Germline V gene lookup returns CDR1 MGHRA and CDR2 YSYEKL. This CDR3 is 15 amino acids long. V was pared by 3 bases and J by 7 bases, with 12 bases of the junction left unmatched. The CDR3 bases are TGCGCCAGCAGCCAGGGCCCTTGGGGGGGAGGGGAGCAGTACTTC. The encoded protein is CASSQGPWGGGEQYF.

This clonotype has more than one count but fewer than ten. V usage is TRBV12-3 or TRBV12-4 and J usage is TRBJ1-2; D remains unclear. Trimming shortened V by 4 bases and J by 8 bases, and 14 bases separated the two germline ends. The length of the CDR3 is 13 residues. In DNA, the CDR3 is TGTGCCAGCAGTTGGAGTGGGTATGAAGGCTACACCTTC. This encodes CASSWSGYEGYTF.

V and J are TRBV7-9 and TRBJ2-4; unclear D gene. The V end lost 5 bases, the J end lost 7 bases, and 12 bases lay between the germline ends. In germline, CDR1 is SEHNR, CDR2 FQNEAQ (reference sequence). The CDR3 loop spans 13 amino acids. CDR3 coding DNA: TGTGCCAGCAGCCCCGATGGGGTTAACATTCAGTACTTC. It is translated as CASSPDGVNIQYF.

In its sample, this clonotype was seen a few times. This may be a read error: a much more frequent sequence differs by one nucleotide. This chain joins TRBV10-3 and TRBJ2-5; perhaps TRBD1 as D (6 bases). V lost 0 bases and J 1 base, leaving 6 bases between the germline ends. Germline V CDR1 and CDR2: ENHRY, SYGVKD. The CDR3 is 14 residues long. As DNA, the CDR3 is TGTGCCATCAGTGAGTCGACAGGCCAAGAGACCCAGTACTTC. Translated, it gives CAISESTGQETQYF.

The chain uses TRBV5-1 and TRBJ2-2, with D maybe TRBD1 (5 bases). V was cut by 3 bases and J by 3 bases, with 9 bases left in between. Germline values: CDR1 SGHRS, CDR2 YFSETQ. The CDR3 runs to 14 residues. CDR3 amino acids: CASSSDTHTGELFF. The CDR3, as DNA: TGCGCCAGCAGCTCGGACACCCACACCGGGGAGCTGTTTTTT.

This chain connects TRBV4-2 to TRBJ2-3, with D perhaps matching TRBD1 (6 bases). V was trimmed by 0 bases and J by 5 bases, leaving 15 bases between them. The CDR3 covers 16 residues. Germline assignment: CDR1 LGHNA and CDR2 YNFKEQ. The CDR3 here is CASSQDRKGVQDTQYF. The CDR3 DNA sequence: TGTGCCAGCAGCCAAGACAGAAAGGGGGTTCAAGATACGCAGTATTTT.

V usage is TRBV12-3 or TRBV12-4 and J usage is TRBJ2-2, with D tentatively TRBD2 (6 bases). The V end was cut by 7 bases, the J end by 1 base, with 13 bases between. This CDR3 comprises 15 residues. The CDR3 is CASTLEAGNTGELFF. Here the CDR3 DNA reads TGTGCCAGCACCCTTGAAGCGGGGAACACCGGGGAGCTGTTTTTT.

This clonotype was seen only a few times. The CDR3 DNA is TGTGCCAGCAGGGACGCCCAACAGTACTTC. Amino acids: CASRDAQQYF. The genes are TRBV27 and TRBJ2-7; the D is unclear. V lost 6 bases to trimming and J lost 10 bases, with 10 bases between them. The germline gives CDR1 MNHEY, CDR2 SMNVEV (reference sequence). The CDR3 contains 10 residues.

In its sample, this clonotype was seen many times. The chain uses TRBV3-1 and TRBJ1-5, with unresolved D. Germline V gene sequence: CDR1 LGHDT, CDR2 YNNKEL (reference sequence). V gave up 0 bases and J gave up 6 bases, with 6 bases separating them. The CDR3 is made up of 13 amino acids. CDR3 amino acids: CASSQDLIQPQHF. CDR3 bases: TGTGCCAGCAGCCAAGATCTCATTCAGCCCCAGCATTTT. Filled out from reference TRBV3-1 and TRBJ1-5, the complete variable domain reads DTAVSQTPKYLVTQMGNDKSIKCEQNLGHDTMYWYKQDSKKFLKIMFSYNNKELIINETVPNRFSPKSPDKAHLNLHINSLELGDSAVYFCASSQDLIQPQHFGDGTRLSIL.

This clonotype was recorded a few times. Relative to the germline gene, one junction end is altered; a read error may explain this. The rearrangement links TRBV5-6 to TRBJ2-2; D is possibly TRBD1 or TRBD2 (5 bases each). This CDR3 is 16 amino acids long. CDR1 and CDR2 (germline): SGHDT, YYEEEE. The CDR3 is CASSRVGEGNAGELFF. The CDR3 DNA follows: TGTGCCAGCAGCCGGGTGGGCGAGGGGAACGCCGGGGAGCTGTTTTTT. Based on the CDR3 plus reference TRBV5-6 and TRBJ2-2, the full variable domain is DAGVTQSPTHLIKTRGQQVTLRCSPKSGHDTVSWYQQALGQGPQFIFQYYEEEERQRGNFPDRFSGHQFPNYSSELNVNALLLGDSALYLCASSRVGEGNAGELFFGEGSRLTVL.

This clonotype was observed a handful of times. V is TRBV4-3 and J is TRBJ2-1; D is uncertain. The CDR3 totals 13 residues. Germline V lookup: CDR1 LGHNA, CDR2 YSLEER. Trimming shortened V by 0 bases and J by 10 bases, and 10 bases separated the two germline ends. CDR3 in amino acids: CASSQDPGREQFF. DNA for the CDR3: TGCGCCAGCAGCCAAGACCCGGGCCGGGAGCAGTTCTTC.

The chain links TRBV3-1 to TRBJ2-1, with 7 bases identical to TRBD1. The germline CDR1 and CDR2 sequences are LGHDT and YNNKEL (reference sequence). CDR3 size: 17 residues. Losses at the gene ends were 2 bases for V and 0 bases for J; bases not matched to a gene: 7. CDR3 DNA sequence: TGTGCCAGCAGCCAAAGTACAGGGGCCCGCTCCTACAATGAGCAGTTCTTC. It specifies CASSQSTGARSYNEQFF.

This chain links TRBV30 with TRBJ2-3; D possibly corresponds to TRBD1 (6 bases). V was pared by 7 bases and J by 2 bases, with 13 bases between. The V gene's germline CDR1 is GTSNPN and CDR2 SVGIG (reference sequence). The CDR3 runs to 13 residues. CDR3 sequence: CASRGGFTDTQYF. The DNA of the CDR3 is TGTGCCTCCCGAGGGGGTTTCACAGATACGCAGTATTTT.

The V gene is TRBV9, the J gene TRBJ2-2; D gene uncertain. The germline V and J ends were trimmed by 0 bases and 5 bases, with 2 bases remaining between them. Germline CDR1 is SGDLS and CDR2 is YYNGEE. The CDR3 extends over 12 amino acids. CDR3 DNA: TGTGCCAGCAGCGTAGTAACCGGGGAGCTGTTTTTT. The encoded protein is CASSVVTGELFF.

The chain couples TRBV12-3 or TRBV12-4 to TRBJ1-5, with D uncertain. Trimming stripped 5 bases from V and 4 bases from J, with 6 bases between. This CDR3 contains 12 residues. CDR3 DNA: TGTGCCAGCAGTCAAAATAATCAGCCCCAGCATTTT. Protein: CASSQNNQPQHF.

This clonotype was seen a handful of times. This chain joins TRBV6-1 and TRBJ2-6, with D possibly TRBD2 on 5 matching bases. Germline CDR1 is MNHNS and CDR2 is SASEGT. The CDR3 has 15 amino acids. V gave up 8 bases and J gave up 4 bases, with 15 bases separating them. DNA for the CDR3: TGTGCCAGCGGGAGAGGGTTGGGAGGGGCCAACGTCCTGACTTTC. Amino acids: CASGRGLGGANVLTF.

This clonotype appeared many times. The V gene is TRBV12-3 or TRBV12-4, the J gene TRBJ2-1; D unclear. Trimming stripped 4 bases from V and 4 bases from J, with 14 bases between. There are 15 residues in the CDR3. The CDR3 region is CASSSGQEWYNEQFF. The CDR3 DNA follows: TGTGCCAGCAGTTCCGGCCAGGAGTGGTACAATGAGCAGTTCTTC.

This clonotype was counted a few times. J is TRBJ2-7 and V is TRBV4-1; D might be TRBD2 (6 bases). The CDR3 sequence is 17 residues long. Germline lookup yields CDR1 MGHRA and CDR2 YSYEKL. Trimming removed 1 base at V and 3 bases at J, with 19 bases between. The CDR3 bases are TGCGCCAGCAGCCAAGTCGGGAGAGGAAGGGAGCACTACGAGCAGTACTTC. Residues: CASSQVGRGREHYEQYF.

This sequence joins TRBV7-3 and TRBJ2-2; maybe TRBD1 (5 bases). Trimming removed 2 bases from V and 1 base from J, with 14 bases in between. CDR1 is SGHTA and CDR2 is FQGTGA in the germline V gene. The CDR3 runs to 17 residues. The CDR3 reads CASSLSRTQWNTGELFF. Here the CDR3 DNA reads TGTGCCAGCAGCTTATCCCGGACACAATGGAACACCGGGGAGCTGTTTTTT.

This clonotype has more than one count but fewer than ten. The chain recombines TRBV7-3 with TRBJ2-1, with 14 bases that match TRBD2. Germline lookup yields CDR1 SGHTA and CDR2 FQGTGA. Unmatched junction bases numbered 5, after V lost 2 bases and J lost 8 bases. This CDR3 is built from 16 residues. The CDR3 reads CASSLSTTSGGDEQFF. DNA for the CDR3: TGTGCCAGCAGCTTATCCACGACTAGCGGGGGGGATGAGCAGTTCTTC.

In its sample, this clonotype was seen a few times. At one boundary the junction diverges from the germline segment, which might be a read error. The genes are TRBV7-7 and TRBJ2-1, with TRBD1 matching over 8 bases. The CDR3 totals 15 residues. Germline V lookup: CDR1 SSHAT, CDR2 FNYEAQ (reference sequence). The CDR3 spells CASSPGTGPYNEQFF. The DNA of the CDR3 is TGTGCTAGCAGCCCCGGGACAGGACCCTACAATGAGCAGTTCTTC.

The rearrangement joins TRBV28 to TRBJ1-1, with TRBD1 matching over 7 bases. Unmatched junction bases numbered 8, after V lost 5 bases and J lost 5 bases. The CDR3 runs 14 residues. Germline V gene lookup returns CDR1 MDHEN and CDR2 SYDVKM. The CDR3: CASSLPDRNTEAFF. The CDR3 DNA sequence: TGTGCCAGCAGTCTCCCGGACAGGAATACTGAAGCTTTCTTT.

Here the CDR3 reads CASSFYAGTSGRRGTGELFF. The CDR3 region has the DNA TGTGCCAGCAGCTTCTACGCCGGGACTAGCGGGAGAAGGGGGACCGGGGAGCTGTTTTTT. This chain links TRBV11-1 with TRBJ2-2; 14 positions match TRBD2. From germline, CDR1 is SGHAT and CDR2 FQDESV (reference sequence). CDR3 length: 20 amino acids. Losses at the gene ends were 3 bases for V and 5 bases for J; bases not matched to a gene: 14. The full variable domain, rest sourced from reference TRBV11-1 and TRBJ2-2, is EAEVAQSPRYKITEKSQAVAFWCDPISGHATLYWYRQILGQGPELLVQFQDESVVDDSQLPKDRFSAERLKGVDSTLKIQPAELGDSAMYLCASSFYAGTSGRRGTGELFFGEGSRLTVL.

V is TRBV29-1 and J is TRBJ1-1; D remains unclear. V was trimmed by 0 bases and J by 0 bases, leaving 5 bases between them. The CDR3 is 13 residues long. Germline CDR1 is SQVTM and CDR2 is ANQGSEA. CDR3 nucleotides: TGCAGCGTTGAAGACGGGATGAACACTGAAGCTTTCTTT. It translates to CSVEDGMNTEAFF.

This chain links TRBV6-1 with TRBJ1-5; D uncertain. CDR1 and CDR2 from the germline V gene are MNHNS and SASEGT. CDR3 length equals 17 residues. Deletions cut 4 bases from V and 3 bases from J, with 19 bases between. Here the CDR3 reads CASSAPLGRRSNQPQHF. CDR3 nucleotide sequence: TGTGCCAGCAGTGCCCCGCTGGGGAGGAGGTCCAATCAGCCCCAGCATTTT.

This clonotype was seen a handful of times. The gene calls are TRBV12-3 or TRBV12-4 and TRBJ2-1; D is unclear. V lost 7 bases and J 8 bases, leaving 9 bases between the germline ends. This CDR3 comprises 11 residues. This chain's CDR3 is CASTMGYEQFF. CDR3 nucleotide sequence: TGTGCCAGCACCATGGGCTATGAGCAGTTCTTC.

The chain is built from TRBV7-6 and TRBJ2-7; tentatively, D is TRBD2 (5 bases). The CDR3 sequence is 13 residues long. Per germline, CDR1 SGHVS and CDR2 FNYEAQ. V was cut by 5 bases and J by 6 bases, with 14 bases left in between. CDR3 bases: TGTGCCAGCAGCAACGTGGACCGGGGCGAGCAGTACTTC. Its protein product is CASSNVDRGEQYF.

This clonotype was detected a few times. V and J are TRBV24-1 and TRBJ2-5, with 10 bases aligning to TRBD2. The CDR3 is made up of 16 amino acids. Germline values: CDR1 KGHDR, CDR2 SFDVKD. V dropped 1 base and J dropped 5; count of bases not matched to a gene: 6. In DNA, the CDR3 is TGTGCCACCAGTGATTTAATAGCGGGAGGAGGTGAGACCCAGTACTTC. Its protein product is CATSDLIAGGGETQYF.

The V call is TRBV20-1, the J call TRBJ2-3, with 16 bases lining up with TRBD2. The CDR3 has 18 residues. The V and J ends lost 3 bases and 0 bases, in that order; junction bases with no gene match: 6. Germline CDR1 is DFQATT and CDR2 is SNEGSKA (reference sequence). CDR3 DNA: TGCAGTGCTAGTGGGACTAGCGGGAGGGATACTAGCACAGATACGCAGTATTTT. Its translation is CSASGTSGRDTSTDTQYF.

The rearrangement links TRBV20-1 to TRBJ2-2, with 9 bases that match TRBD1. V trimming: 4 bases; J trimming: 5 bases; junction bases outside the gene matches: 5. CDR3 length: 14 residues. CDR1 and CDR2 from the germline V gene are DFQATT and SNEGSKA (reference sequence). The CDR3 coding sequence is TGCAGTGCTAAGGGACAGGGCGGGACCGGGGAGCTGTTTTTT. Translation gives CSAKGQGGTGELFF.